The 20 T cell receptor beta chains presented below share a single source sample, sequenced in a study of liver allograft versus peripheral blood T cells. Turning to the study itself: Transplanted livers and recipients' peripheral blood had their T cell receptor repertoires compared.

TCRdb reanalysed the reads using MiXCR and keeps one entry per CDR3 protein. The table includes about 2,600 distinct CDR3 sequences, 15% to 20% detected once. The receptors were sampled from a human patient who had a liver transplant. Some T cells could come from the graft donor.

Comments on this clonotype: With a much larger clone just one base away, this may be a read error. CDR3: CVSSLGGAQYF. The DNA for the CDR3 is TGTGTCAGCAGCTTAGGGGGGGCGCAGTACTTC. The chain recombines TRBV13 with TRBJ2-7; tentative D call: TRBD2 (7 bases). Per the germline V gene, CDR1 is PRHDT and CDR2 is FYEKMQ (reference sequence). CDR3 length: 11 residues.

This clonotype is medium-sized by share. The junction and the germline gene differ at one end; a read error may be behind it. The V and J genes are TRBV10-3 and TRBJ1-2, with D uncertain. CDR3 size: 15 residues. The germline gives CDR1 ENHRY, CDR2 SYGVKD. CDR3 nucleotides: TGTGCCAGCAGTGAAGTTCGACTGGGAGGTTATGGCTACACCTTC. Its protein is CASSEVRLGGYGYTF.

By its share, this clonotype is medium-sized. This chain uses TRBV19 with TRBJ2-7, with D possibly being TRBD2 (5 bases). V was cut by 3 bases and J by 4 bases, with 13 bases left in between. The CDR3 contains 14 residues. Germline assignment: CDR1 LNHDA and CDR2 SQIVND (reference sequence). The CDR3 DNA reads TGTGCCAGTAGTATGGGCCCGGGGAGATACGAGCAGTACTTC. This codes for CASSMGPGRYEQYF. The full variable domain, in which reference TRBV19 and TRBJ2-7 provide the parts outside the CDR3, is DGGITQSPKYLFRKEGQNVTLSCEQNLNHDAMYWYRQDPGQGLRLIYYSQIVNDFQKGDIAEGYSVSREKKESFPLTVTSAQKNPTAFYLCASSMGPGRYEQYFGPGTRLTVT.

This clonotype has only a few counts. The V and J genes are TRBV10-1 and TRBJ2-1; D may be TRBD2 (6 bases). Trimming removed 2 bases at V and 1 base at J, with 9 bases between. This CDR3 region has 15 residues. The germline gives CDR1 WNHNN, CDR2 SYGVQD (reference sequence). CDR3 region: CASSEVAESYNEQFF. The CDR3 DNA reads TGCGCCAGCAGTGAGGTAGCGGAATCCTACAATGAGCAGTTCTTC.

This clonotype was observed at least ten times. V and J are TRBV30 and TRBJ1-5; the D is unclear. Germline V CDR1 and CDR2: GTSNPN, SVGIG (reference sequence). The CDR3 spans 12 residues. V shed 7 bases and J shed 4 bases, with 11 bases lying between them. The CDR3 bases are TGTGCCTCTTCAGGTTTTAATCAGCCCCAGCATTTT. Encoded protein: CASSGFNQPQHF.

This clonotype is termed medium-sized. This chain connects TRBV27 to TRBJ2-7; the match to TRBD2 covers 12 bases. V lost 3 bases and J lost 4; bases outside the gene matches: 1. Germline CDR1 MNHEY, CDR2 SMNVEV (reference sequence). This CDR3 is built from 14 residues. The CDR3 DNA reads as TGTGCCAGCAGTTTGACTAGCGGGAGTTACGAGCAGTACTTC. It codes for CASSLTSGSYEQYF.

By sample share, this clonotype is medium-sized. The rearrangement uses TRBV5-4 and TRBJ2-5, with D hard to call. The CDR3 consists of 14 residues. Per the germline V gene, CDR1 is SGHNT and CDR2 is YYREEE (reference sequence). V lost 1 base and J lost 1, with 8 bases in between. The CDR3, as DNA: TGTGCCAGCAGCTTGTTCGGCGGCCAAGAGACCCAGTACTTC. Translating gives CASSLFGGQETQYF. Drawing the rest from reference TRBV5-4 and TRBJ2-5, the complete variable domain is ETGVTQSPTHLIKTRGQQVTLRCSSQSGHNTVSWYQQALGQGPQFIFQYYREEENGRGNFPPRFSGLQFPNYSSELNVNALELDDSALYLCASSLFGGQETQYFGPGTRLLVL.

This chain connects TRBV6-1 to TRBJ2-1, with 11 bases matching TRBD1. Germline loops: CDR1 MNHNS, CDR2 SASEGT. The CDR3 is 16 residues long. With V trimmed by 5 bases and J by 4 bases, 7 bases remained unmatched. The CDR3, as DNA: TGTGCCAGCAGTTACTCCGGACAGGGGGCATACAATGAGCAGTTCTTC. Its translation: CASSYSGQGAYNEQFF.

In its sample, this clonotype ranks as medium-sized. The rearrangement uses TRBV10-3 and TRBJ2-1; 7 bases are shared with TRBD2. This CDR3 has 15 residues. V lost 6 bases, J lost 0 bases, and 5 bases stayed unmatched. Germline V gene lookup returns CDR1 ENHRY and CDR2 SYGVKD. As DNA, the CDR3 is TGTGCCATCAGACCTAGCGGAAGCTCCTACAATGAGCAGTTCTTC. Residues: CAIRPSGSSYNEQFF.

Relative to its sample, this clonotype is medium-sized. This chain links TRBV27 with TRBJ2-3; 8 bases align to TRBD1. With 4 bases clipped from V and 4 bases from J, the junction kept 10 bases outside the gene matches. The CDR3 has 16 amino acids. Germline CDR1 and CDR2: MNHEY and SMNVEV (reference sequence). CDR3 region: CASSYLGQGMADTQYF. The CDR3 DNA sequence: TGTGCCAGCAGTTACCTAGGACAGGGAATGGCAGATACGCAGTATTTT.

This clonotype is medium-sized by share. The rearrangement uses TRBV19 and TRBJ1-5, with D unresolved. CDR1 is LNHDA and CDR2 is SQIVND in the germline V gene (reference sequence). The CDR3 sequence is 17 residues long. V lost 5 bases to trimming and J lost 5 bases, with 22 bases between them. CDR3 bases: TGTGCCAGTAGTCCTAACTACAGTCTAAGGTTGGATCAGCCCCAGCATTTT. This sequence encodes CASSPNYSLRLDQPQHF.

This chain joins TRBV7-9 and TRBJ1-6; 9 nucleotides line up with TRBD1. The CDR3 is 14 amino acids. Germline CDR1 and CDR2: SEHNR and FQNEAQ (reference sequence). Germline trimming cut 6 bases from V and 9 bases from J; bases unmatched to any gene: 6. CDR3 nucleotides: TGTGCCAGCAGTTGGGACAGGGAGGTTTCACCCCTCCACTTT. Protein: CASSWDREVSPLHF.

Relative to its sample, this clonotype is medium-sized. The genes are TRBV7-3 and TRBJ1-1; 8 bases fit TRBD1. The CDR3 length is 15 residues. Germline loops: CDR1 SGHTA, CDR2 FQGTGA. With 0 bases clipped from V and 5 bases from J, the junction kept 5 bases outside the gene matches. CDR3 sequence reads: CASSLTLTGETEAFF. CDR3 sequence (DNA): TGTGCCAGCAGCTTAACCCTGACAGGGGAGACTGAAGCTTTCTTT.

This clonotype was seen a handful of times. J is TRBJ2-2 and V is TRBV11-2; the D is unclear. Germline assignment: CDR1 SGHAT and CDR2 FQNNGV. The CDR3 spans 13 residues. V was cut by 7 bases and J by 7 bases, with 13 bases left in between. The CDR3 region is CASTRDIDGELFF. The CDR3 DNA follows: TGTGCCAGCACCAGAGACATTGACGGGGAGCTGTTTTTT. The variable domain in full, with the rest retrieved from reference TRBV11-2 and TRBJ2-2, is EAGVAQSPRYKIIEKRQSVAFWCNPISGHATLYWYQQILGQGPKLLIQFQNNGVVDDSQLPKDRFSAERLKGVDSTLKIQPAKLEDSAVYLCASTRDIDGELFFGEGSRLTVL.

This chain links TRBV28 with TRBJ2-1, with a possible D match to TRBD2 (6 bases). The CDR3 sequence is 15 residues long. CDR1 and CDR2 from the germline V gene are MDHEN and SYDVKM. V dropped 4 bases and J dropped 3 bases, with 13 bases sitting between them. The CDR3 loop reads CASSSSDTGYNEQFF. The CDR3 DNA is TGTGCCAGCAGTTCTAGCGATACTGGCTACAATGAGCAGTTCTTC.

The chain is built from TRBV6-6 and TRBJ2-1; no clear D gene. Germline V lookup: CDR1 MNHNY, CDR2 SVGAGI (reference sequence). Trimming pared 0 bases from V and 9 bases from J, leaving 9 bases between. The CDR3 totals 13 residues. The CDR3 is CASSYSQYGEQFF. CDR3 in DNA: TGTGCCAGCAGTTACTCACAATATGGTGAGCAGTTCTTC.

CDR3 amino acids: CASSLILRDRSTDTQYF. The CDR3 nucleotides are TGTGCCAGCAGCTTGATCCTCCGGGACAGGTCCACAGATACGCAGTATTTT. The chain is built from TRBV5-5 and TRBJ2-3, with 8 bases matching TRBD1. V dropped 1 base and J dropped 2; count of bases not matched to a gene: 9. This CDR3 contains 17 residues. Germline V gene lookup returns CDR1 SGHKS and CDR2 YYEKEE (reference sequence).

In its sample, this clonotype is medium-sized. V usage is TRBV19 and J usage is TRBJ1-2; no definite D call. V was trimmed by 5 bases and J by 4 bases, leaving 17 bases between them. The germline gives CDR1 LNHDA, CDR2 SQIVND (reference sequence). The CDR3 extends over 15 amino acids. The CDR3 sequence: CASSSNDFGVYGYTF. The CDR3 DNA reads TGTGCCAGTAGTTCGAATGACTTTGGGGTCTATGGCTACACCTTC.

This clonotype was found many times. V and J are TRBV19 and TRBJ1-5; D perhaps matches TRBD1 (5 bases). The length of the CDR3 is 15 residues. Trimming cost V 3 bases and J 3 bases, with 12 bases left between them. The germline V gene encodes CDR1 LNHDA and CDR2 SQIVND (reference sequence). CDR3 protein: CASSIGAYHNQPQHF. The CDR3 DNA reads TGTGCCAGTAGTATTGGGGCCTACCACAATCAGCCCCAGCATTTT. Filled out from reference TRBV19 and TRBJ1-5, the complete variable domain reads DGGITQSPKYLFRKEGQNVTLSCEQNLNHDAMYWYRQDPGQGLRLIYYSQIVNDFQKGDIAEGYSVSREKKESFPLTVTSAQKNPTAFYLCASSIGAYHNQPQHFGDGTRLSIL.

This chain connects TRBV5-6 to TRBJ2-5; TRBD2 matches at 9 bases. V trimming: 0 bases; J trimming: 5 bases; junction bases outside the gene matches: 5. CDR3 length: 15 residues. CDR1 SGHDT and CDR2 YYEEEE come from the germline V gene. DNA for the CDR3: TGTGCCAGCAGCTTGGGCGGGGGGGCCCCGGAGACCCAGTACTTC. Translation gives CASSLGGGAPETQYF.